The T cell receptor beta chain under discussion was sequenced for a study of molecular identifiers for immune sequencing clone quantification. Per the germline V gene, CDR1 is LGHNA and CDR2 is YSLEER. The CDR3 loop spans 16 amino acids. The ends were cut back, 1 base at V and 0 bases at J, with 12 bases in the middle. This clonotype was detected ten times or more. TCRdb re-called the PCR reads through MiXCR, storing one row per CDR3 protein. The profile covers approximately 680,000 distinct CDR3 sequences, with about 25% appearing a single time and about 0.73% taken by the ten largest. The source material was naive CD8+ T cells from blood, with Jurkat cell RNA spiked in. Subset of the sample: FACS-sorted CD8+CD4-CCR7+CD45RA+ naive T cells. The sequence was obtained from a human donor in good health. Some libraries in this study had Jurkat cell RNA spiked in. The chain combines TRBV4-3 with TRBJ2-5; TRBD1 or TRBD2 may be the D gene (5 bases each). CDR3 nucleotide sequence: TGCGCCAGCAGCCAAGGACGGGAAGGGGACCAAGAGACCCAGTACTTC. Translation: CASSQGREGDQETQYF.